Each of the 24 T cell receptor beta chains below was sequenced from the same sample in a study of cytomegalovirus exposure and HLA in healthy donors. Clones were sequenced by immunoSEQ multiplex PCR, and TCRdb holds only the in-frame ones, with some missing. The sample yields about 130,000 clones, 80% to 90% seen once. The source material was PBMCs. Receptors originate from a woman aged 25 to 39 in good health and CMV-seropositive.

The V call is TRBV27, the J call TRBJ2-2, with 7 bases identical to TRBD1. V dropped 6 bases and J dropped 7; count of bases not matched to a gene: 11. Germline V gene lookup returns CDR1 MNHEY and CDR2 SMNVEV (reference sequence). The CDR3 extends over 15 amino acids. CDR3 region: CASSYRQGTDGELFF. The DNA for the CDR3 is TGTGCCAGCAGCTACCGACAGGGAACGGACGGGGAGCTGTTTTTT.

The J gene is TRBJ1-1, the V gene TRBV10-3; TRBD1 agrees at 8 bases. V shed 9 bases, J shed 0 bases, and the junction held 12 bases outside the gene matches. Germline V gene sequence: CDR1 ENHRY, CDR2 SYGVKD. This CDR3 contains 16 residues. The CDR3 DNA reads as TGTGCCATGACTCAGGGGGCGAGAGCCATGAACACTGAAGCTTTCTTT. Translation gives CAMTQGARAMNTEAFF.

The chain links TRBV11-3 to TRBJ2-1, with 8 bases lining up with TRBD2. The CDR3 has 14 residues. Germline values: CDR1 SGHNT, CDR2 YENEEA. J lost 9 bases, V lost 5 bases, and 9 bases had no gene match. CDR3 sequence reads: CASSHAGLVVEQFF. Written as DNA, the CDR3 is TGTGCCAGCAGCCATGCGGGACTAGTGGTTGAGCAGTTCTTC.

J is TRBJ2-7 and V is TRBV2, with 8 bases lining up with TRBD2. Germline V gene lookup returns CDR1 SNHLY and CDR2 FYNNEI. This CDR3 spans 14 amino acids. The V segment lost 6 bases and the J segment 2 bases; nucleotides outside the gene matches: 6. The CDR3 here is CASSSGLGPYEQYF. The CDR3 DNA reads as TGTGCCAGCAGCTCGGGACTAGGGCCCTACGAGCAGTACTTC.

The table lists this clone with a count of one. V usage is TRBV28 and J usage is TRBJ1-6; no firm D call. This CDR3 is built from 17 residues. Trimming cost V 2 bases and J 0 bases, with 11 bases left between them. The germline CDR1 and CDR2 sequences are MDHEN and SYDVKM. CDR3 in DNA: TGTGCCAGCAGTTTAAGGAGGAAGAGCTCCTATAATTCACCCCTCCACTTT. Residues: CASSLRRKSSYNSPLHF.

This chain links TRBV6-1 with TRBJ1-5; 9 bases match TRBD1. Germline-derived CDR1 and CDR2 are MNHNS and SASEGT. After removal of 6 bases from V and 6 bases from J, the junction contained 9 bases not matched to a gene. The CDR3 is 15 amino acids. The CDR3 coding sequence is TGTGCCAGCAGGCCGGGACAGGGTCACACTCAGCCCCAGCATTTT. Residues: CASRPGQGHTQPQHF.

The chain links TRBV6-4 to TRBJ2-1, with 9 nucleotides matching TRBD1. CDR3 length equals 15 residues. V was clipped by 0 bases and J by 3 bases; unmatched bases: 0. Germline lookup yields CDR1 MRHNA and CDR2 SNTAGT. The CDR3 sequence: CASSDSTGGYNEQFF. The CDR3 DNA sequence: TGTGCCAGCAGTGACTCGACAGGGGGCTACAATGAGCAGTTCTTC.

The chain uses TRBV27 and TRBJ2-5; tentatively, D is TRBD2 (5 bases). The J call is doubtful: the DNA matches TRBJ2-7 better. The length of the CDR3 is 14 residues. Germline CDR1 MNHEY, CDR2 SMNVEV (reference sequence). The CDR3 DNA reads as TGTGCCAGCAGTTATGCTAGCTTGGGCTACGAGCAGTACTTC. It codes for CASSYASLGYEQYF.

This clone was counted a few times. The CDR3 loop is CASVQGGAANYGYTF. CDR3 coding DNA: TGTGCCAGCGTCCAAGGGGGGGCGGCTAACTATGGCTACACCTTC. The chain links TRBV2 to TRBJ1-2; D perhaps matches TRBD1 (6 bases). Germline CDR1 SNHLY, CDR2 FYNNEI. The CDR3 length is 15 residues. The V gene lost 8 bases and the J gene lost 0 bases, with 16 bases spanning the gap.

This chain connects TRBV7-8 to TRBJ2-3, with D hard to call. Germline assignment: CDR1 SGHVS and CDR2 FQNEAQ. Deletions cut 2 bases from V and 0 bases from J, with 9 bases between. This CDR3 has 15 amino acids. The CDR3 here is CASSLSPTSTDTQYF. CDR3 nucleotide sequence: TGTGCCAGCAGCTTATCACCGACTAGCACAGATACGCAGTATTTT.

This clone was seen once. CDR3 loop: CASSFQQGATNEKLFF. DNA of the CDR3: TGCGCCAGCAGCTTCCAGCAGGGGGCGACTAATGAAAAACTGTTTTTT. V and J are TRBV5-1 and TRBJ1-4, with 8 bases aligning to TRBD1. The CDR3 totals 16 residues. Germline V gene sequence: CDR1 SGHRS, CDR2 YFSETQ. Trimming at V came to 2 bases and at J to 2 bases, leaving 5 bases not matched to a gene.

The chain combines TRBV6-1 with TRBJ1-2; the match to TRBD1 covers 10 bases. Trimming took 0 bases from V and 6 from J; bases not matched to a gene: 16. The CDR3 is 19 residues long. The germline CDR1 and CDR2 sequences are MNHNS and SASEGT. The CDR3 protein is CASSEAGLLRDRGSHGYTF. The CDR3 DNA follows: TGTGCCAGCAGTGAAGCAGGACTTCTCCGGGACAGGGGTAGTCATGGCTACACCTTC.

There are many counts of this clone. This chain uses TRBV5-4 with TRBJ1-5, with TRBD1 matching 7 bases. The ends lost 0 bases at V and 11 bases at J; junction bases unmatched: 8. CDR3 length: 14 amino acids. The germline gives CDR1 SGHNT, CDR2 YYREEE (reference sequence). CDR3 nucleotides: TGTGCCAGCAGCTTGGGTCCTACAGGGGTGGCCCAGCATTTT. It yields the protein CASSLGPTGVAQHF.

The gene calls are TRBV6-4 and TRBJ1-1, with D possibly TRBD1 on 6 matching bases. V shed 2 bases and J shed 3 bases, with 19 bases lying between them. This CDR3 has 17 residues. Per germline, CDR1 MRHNA and CDR2 SNTAGT. The CDR3 protein is CASSDPAGAPWDTEAFF. Here the CDR3 DNA reads TGTGCCAGCAGTGACCCCGCAGGGGCCCCTTGGGACACTGAAGCTTTCTTT.

This sequence joins TRBV10-3 and TRBJ1-5; TRBD1 aligns across 9 bases. The germline CDR1 and CDR2 sequences are ENHRY and SYGVKD. The ends lost 2 bases at V and 2 bases at J; junction bases unmatched: 7. The CDR3 extends over 17 amino acids. The CDR3 protein is CAISERGQGRGNQPQHF. The CDR3 DNA reads TGTGCCATCAGTGAGAGGGGACAGGGAAGGGGCAATCAGCCCCAGCATTTT.

V usage is TRBV28 and J usage is TRBJ2-5; 11 positions agree with TRBD2. This CDR3 is built from 14 residues. V was pared by 5 bases and J by 4 bases, with 3 bases of the junction left unmatched. Germline-derived CDR1 and CDR2 are MDHEN and SYDVKM. The CDR3 coding sequence is TGTGCCAGCAGTCGCCTAGCGGGAGGAGAGACCCAGTACTTC. Translated: CASSRLAGGETQYF.

The CDR3 is CASSEGTGMTTEAFF. CDR3 DNA sequence: TGTGCCAGCAGTGAAGGGACAGGGATGACCACTGAAGCTTTCTTT. The J gene is TRBJ1-1, the V gene TRBV28; 9 positions agree with TRBD1. V lost 5 bases to trimming and J lost 4 bases; unmatched junction nucleotides: 8. The CDR3 is 15 residues long. Germline-derived CDR1 and CDR2 are MDHEN and SYDVKM.

J is TRBJ1-6 and V is TRBV7-9; no definite D call. V lost 1 base, J lost 0 bases, and 13 bases lay in between. Germline V gene data show CDR1 as SEHNR and CDR2 as FQNEAQ (reference sequence). CDR3 size: 18 residues. This chain's CDR3 is CASSLGVARSSYNSPLHF. The CDR3 region has the DNA TGTGCCAGCAGCTTAGGGGTGGCCCGGAGCTCCTATAATTCACCCCTCCACTTT. The full variable domain, rest sourced from reference TRBV7-9 and TRBJ1-6, is DTGVSQNPRHKITKRGQNVTFRCDPISEHNRLYWYRQTLGQGPEFLTYFQNEAQLEKSRLLSDRFSAERPKGSFSTLEIQRTEQGDSAMYLCASSLGVARSSYNSPLHFGNGTRLTVT.

The V gene is TRBV5-1, the J gene TRBJ2-5; TRBD2 might be the D (6 bases). CDR1 and CDR2 (germline): SGHRS, YFSETQ. The CDR3 spans 14 residues. Trimming left V 4 bases short and J 0 bases short, with 10 bases between. The CDR3 DNA sequence: TGCGCCAGCAGCCTCGGAGGGGACCAAGAGACCCAGTACTTC. Amino acid sequence: CASSLGGDQETQYF.

This clone was seen only a few times. The chain recombines TRBV4-1 with TRBJ1-2; 10 nucleotides match TRBD1. Germline V CDR1 and CDR2: MGHRA, YSYEKL. CDR3 size: 15 residues. The trim removed 4 bases at V and 8 bases at J, leaving 10 bases unmatched. The CDR3 sequence: CASSLQGQGRTGYTF. The CDR3 DNA is TGCGCCAGCAGCCTTCAGGGACAGGGGAGGACGGGCTACACCTTC.

This clone was recorded only once. The rearrangement links TRBV28 to TRBJ2-5; D remains unclear. Between the trimmed V and J ends, which lost 8 bases and 4 bases, there was a span of 8 bases. This CDR3 spans 11 amino acids. Germline values: CDR1 MDHEN, CDR2 SYDVKM. As DNA, the CDR3 is TGTGCCAGCTCTACGTTAGAGACCCAGTACTTC. Translation: CASSTLETQYF.

The genes are TRBV5-4 and TRBJ2-3, with 11 nucleotides matching TRBD2. With 3 bases clipped from V and 5 bases from J, the junction kept 2 bases outside the gene matches. The germline V gene encodes CDR1 SGHNT and CDR2 YYREEE (reference sequence). This CDR3 is 14 amino acids long. CDR3 DNA sequence: TGTGCCAGCAGCTCTGGACTAGCGGGAGATACGCAGTATTTT. It encodes CASSSGLAGDTQYF.

The V and J genes are TRBV4-2 and TRBJ2-7, with TRBD2 matching over 11 bases. V trimming: 4 bases; J trimming: 6 bases; junction bases outside the gene matches: 8. CDR3 size: 15 residues. Germline CDR1 and CDR2: LGHNA and YNFKEQ. The chain's CDR3 is CASSRTPGTSGEQYF. The DNA for the CDR3 is TGTGCCAGCAGCCGAACCCCCGGGACTAGCGGCGAGCAGTACTTC.

This clone came up once. This chain links TRBV4-1 with TRBJ2-5; maybe TRBD2 (5 bases). V dropped 1 base and J dropped 4 bases, with 22 bases sitting between them. Germline lookup yields CDR1 MGHRA and CDR2 YSYEKL. The CDR3 is 18 residues long. DNA for the CDR3: TGCGCCAGCAGCCAAGGGTCAGATCCTATCGGGGTTGTAGAGACCCAGTACTTC. It specifies CASSQGSDPIGVVETQYF.